The 31 T cell receptor beta chains presented below share a single source sample, sequenced in a study of low-dose radiotherapy and immunotherapy resistance in tumors. Time point in this sample: after trial treatment. Described treatment: LDRT plus nivolumab, ipilimumab, low-dose cyclophosphamide and aspirin (RACIN trial). Both a constant-region primer and a V-primer adapter served to amplify TCRs across 15 to 25 PCR cycles. A single record per CDR3 protein comes from TCRdb applying MiXCR to the reads. The sample includes roughly 52,000 distinct CDR3 sequences, around 34% seen only once; the top ten take around 8%. This specimen consisted of PBMCs, obtained after low-dose radiotherapy plus immunotherapy. Source of these receptors: a male donor with rectosigmoid adenocarcinoma.

The table lists this clonotype with many counts. The chain links TRBV3-1 to TRBJ2-7, with 10 bases matching TRBD1. CDR1 is LGHDT and CDR2 is YNNKEL in the germline V gene (reference sequence). V lost 7 bases and J lost 5; bases outside the gene matches: 8. The CDR3 has 14 residues. CDR3 residues: CASTLGTGVHEQYF. The DNA of the CDR3 is TGTGCCAGCACCCTCGGGACAGGGGTCCACGAGCAGTACTTC.

The table lists this clonotype with many counts. The rearrangement uses TRBV7-9 and TRBJ1-3; TRBD1 is a possible D gene (5 bases). The ends were cut back, 0 bases at V and 2 bases at J, with 11 bases in the middle. CDR1 is SEHNR and CDR2 is FQNEAQ in the germline V gene (reference sequence). The CDR3 length is 16 residues. The CDR3 protein is CASSLALGGTGNTIYF. As DNA, the CDR3 is TGTGCCAGCAGCTTAGCGCTGGGGGGAACTGGAAACACCATATATTTT.

This clonotype has at least ten counts. The genes are TRBV5-6 and TRBJ2-3, with 10 bases matching TRBD2. In germline, CDR1 is SGHDT, CDR2 YYEEEE. The CDR3 runs to 18 residues. V lost 5 bases, J lost 3 bases, and 15 bases stayed unmatched. In nucleotides, the CDR3 is TGTGCCAGCAGGCGCCCCAGCGGGGGGGGTCTAGGGACAGATACGCAGTATTTT. Amino acid sequence: CASRRPSGGGLGTDTQYF.

This clonotype was recorded at least ten times. The J gene is TRBJ1-5, the V gene TRBV12-3 or TRBV12-4, with 7 bases fitting TRBD1. With V trimmed by 7 bases and J by 2 bases, 11 bases remained unmatched. The CDR3 has 16 amino acids. The CDR3 protein is CASTANRGGRNQPQHF. DNA for the CDR3: TGTGCCAGCACCGCGAACAGGGGCGGACGCAATCAGCCCCAGCATTTT.

The rearrangement joins TRBV24-1 to TRBJ2-3; 7 bases are shared with TRBD1. The CDR3 sequence is 15 residues long. From germline, CDR1 is KGHDR and CDR2 SFDVKD. V lost 3 bases to trimming and J lost 4 bases; unmatched junction nucleotides: 6. CDR3 bases: TGTGCCACCAGTGATCCAACAGGGGAACCAGATACGCAGTATTTT. Protein sequence: CATSDPTGEPDTQYF.

The table lists this clonotype with many counts. The chain links TRBV19 to TRBJ2-1, with D possibly TRBD2 on 6 matching bases. There are 16 residues in the CDR3. V gave up 0 bases and J gave up 0 bases, with 9 bases separating them. Looked up from germline, CDR1 is LNHDA and CDR2 is SQIVND (reference sequence). The chain's CDR3 is CASSIETGSSYNEQFF. CDR3 nucleotide sequence: TGTGCCAGTAGTATAGAGACCGGGAGCTCCTACAATGAGCAGTTCTTC.

This clonotype was found many times. CDR3 sequence: CASAGTAYNEQFF. Here the CDR3 DNA reads TGTGCCAGCGCCGGGACAGCCTACAATGAGCAGTTCTTC. The rearrangement links TRBV28 to TRBJ2-1, with 7 bases matching TRBD1. Germline V gene lookup returns CDR1 MDHEN and CDR2 SYDVKM. This CDR3 has 13 residues. The trim removed 8 bases at V and 2 bases at J, leaving 3 bases unmatched.

The gene calls are TRBV6-5 and TRBJ1-2; 9 bases align to TRBD1. Unmatched junction bases numbered 16, after V lost 4 bases and J lost 4 bases. The CDR3 contains 18 residues. From germline, CDR1 is MNHEY and CDR2 SVGAGI. The CDR3 sequence is CASSSKSVGTGLSYGYTF. The DNA of the CDR3 is TGTGCCAGCAGTTCCAAGAGCGTCGGGACAGGGCTTAGCTATGGCTACACCTTC.

This clonotype was counted ten times or more. As DNA, the CDR3 is TGTGCCAGCAGCCAAGCGGGGACAGGGAGTGCCTTCTTT. It yields the protein CASSQAGTGSAFF. The chain uses TRBV3-1 and TRBJ1-1, with 9 bases identical to TRBD1. With V trimmed by 1 base and J by 14 bases, 8 bases remained unmatched. The CDR3 length is 13 residues. CDR1 and CDR2 from the germline V gene are LGHDT and YNNKEL (reference sequence).

Remarks on this clonotype: A far larger clone is just one base off, so this is likely a read error. The CDR3 DNA reads as TGTGCCAGCAGCTTGAATAATGAGCAGTACTTC. Protein: CASSLNNEQYF. This sequence joins TRBV5-4 and TRBJ2-7, with D uncertain. From germline, CDR1 is SGHNT and CDR2 YYREEE (reference sequence). V lost 1 base to trimming and J lost 7 bases, with 6 bases between them. The CDR3 has 11 residues.

V usage is TRBV5-4 and J usage is TRBJ1-2, with 7 nucleotides matching TRBD1. There are 15 residues in the CDR3. Trimming cost V 5 bases and J 1 base; bases outside gene matches: 8. Germline assignment: CDR1 SGHNT and CDR2 YYREEE (reference sequence). The CDR3 coding sequence is TGTGCCAGCAGTAAAGAGGGACAGAATAACTATGGCTACACCTTC. Its translation: CASSKEGQNNYGYTF.

The CDR3 here is CASSSYLSGAPYETQYF. The CDR3 DNA reads as TGTGCCAGCAGTTCGTATCTCTCGGGGGCCCCATACGAGACCCAGTACTTC. This sequence joins TRBV27 and TRBJ2-5; D is perhaps TRBD1 or TRBD2 (6 bases each). Germline V gives CDR1 MNHEY, CDR2 SMNVEV (reference sequence). Trimming cost V 4 bases and J 5 bases, with 23 bases left between them. This CDR3 comprises 17 residues.

The chain uses TRBV13 and TRBJ2-4; 8 bases line up with TRBD1. With 0 bases clipped from V and 12 bases from J, the junction kept 10 bases outside the gene matches. The CDR3 spans 15 residues. CDR1 and CDR2 from the germline V gene are PRHDT and FYEKMQ (reference sequence). The CDR3 protein is CASSLGPMAGGTQYF. Here the CDR3 DNA reads TGTGCCAGCAGCTTAGGCCCGATGGCAGGGGGCACTCAGTACTTC. Based on the CDR3 plus reference TRBV13 and TRBJ2-4, the full variable domain is AAGVIQSPRHLIKEKRETATLKCYPIPRHDTVYWYQQGPGQDPQFLISFYEKMQSDKGSIPDRFSAQQFSDYHSELNMSSLELGDSALYFCASSLGPMAGGTQYFGAGTRLSVL.

This clonotype appeared many times. The chain is built from TRBV16 and TRBJ2-5; perhaps D is TRBD1 or TRBD2 (5 bases each). The germline gives CDR1 KGHSY, CDR2 FQNENV. The CDR3 spans 14 residues. V was pared by 5 bases and J by 4 bases, with 14 bases between. The CDR3 reads CASSVGGGAETQYF. CDR3 DNA: TGTGCCAGCAGCGTTGGTGGGGGTGCAGAGACCCAGTACTTC.

The table lists this clonotype with many counts. The chain employs TRBV5-5 and TRBJ2-6; tentatively, D is TRBD2 (5 bases). Trimming cost V 2 bases and J 1 base, with 7 bases left between them. CDR3 length: 15 residues. In germline, CDR1 is SGHKS, CDR2 YYEKEE (reference sequence). Here the CDR3 DNA reads TGTGCCAGCAGCTTCCCGGGATCTGGGGCCAACGTCCTGACTTTC. Its protein is CASSFPGSGANVLTF.

At least ten counts were recorded for this clonotype. The chain recombines TRBV23-1 with TRBJ2-4; 10 nucleotides align to TRBD1. TRBV23-1 qualifies as an ORF whose function is uncertain. Trimming cost V 1 base and J 9 bases; bases outside gene matches: 9. The CDR3 contains 16 residues. CDR3 in amino acids: CASSQCSGQGDTIQYF. The CDR3 nucleotides are TGCGCCAGCAGTCAATGTAGTGGACAGGGGGATACCATTCAGTACTTC.

This clonotype was seen only a few times. V usage is TRBV5-1 and J usage is TRBJ1-6; D unresolved. The CDR3 is 15 amino acids. Germline loops: CDR1 SGHRS, CDR2 YFSETQ. V lost 0 bases and J 5 bases, leaving 9 bases between the germline ends. The CDR3 here is CASSLEGSNNSPLHF. The CDR3 DNA follows: TGCGCCAGCAGCTTGGAAGGGAGTAATAATTCACCCCTCCACTTT.

In its sample, this clonotype was seen many times. This chain uses TRBV19 with TRBJ1-5; D is uncertain. The V gene's germline CDR1 is LNHDA and CDR2 SQIVND (reference sequence). The CDR3 covers 13 residues. Trimming cost V 2 bases and J 6 bases, with 8 bases left between them. CDR3 protein: CASSISTGQPQHF. The CDR3, as DNA: TGTGCCAGTAGTATAAGTACTGGTCAGCCCCAGCATTTT.

This clonotype was recorded many times. This sequence joins TRBV20-1 and TRBJ1-1, with no clear D. The germline gives CDR1 DFQATT, CDR2 SNEGSKA (reference sequence). V gave up 2 bases and J gave up 5 bases, with 12 bases separating them. The CDR3 covers 13 residues. CDR3 residues: CSARPIYGTEAFF. The CDR3, as DNA: TGCAGTGCTAGACCTATATATGGAACTGAAGCTTTCTTT.

In this sample, this clonotype turned up many times. The V call is TRBV20-1, the J call TRBJ2-7; D tentatively reads TRBD1 or TRBD2 (6 bases each). Looked up from germline, CDR1 is DFQATT and CDR2 is SNEGSKA (reference sequence). This CDR3 has 13 amino acids. Trimming removed 6 bases from V and 3 bases from J, with 15 bases in between. CDR3 in amino acids: CSAPFGGLYEQYF. The CDR3 DNA reads TGCAGTGCCCCATTCGGGGGCCTCTACGAGCAGTACTTC.

On this clonotype: A read error likely explains this, since a far larger clone differs by one base. The V and J genes are TRBV3-1 and TRBJ2-1; a possible D gene is TRBD1 (6 bases). CDR1 and CDR2 from the germline V gene are LGHDT and YNNKEL (reference sequence). CDR3 size: 18 residues. The CDR3 loop reads CASSYTAPGAIGVNEQSF. CDR3 coding DNA: TGTGCCAGCAGTTACACTGCCCCAGGGGCCATCGGTGTCAATGAGCAGTCCTTC.

This clonotype was seen repeatedly, ten times or more. J is TRBJ2-7 and V is TRBV20-1, with 11 bases lining up with TRBD2. The V gene end was trimmed by 6 bases and the J gene end by 11 bases; junction bases not matched to a gene: 18. From germline, CDR1 is DFQATT and CDR2 SNEGSKA (reference sequence). The CDR3 has 15 amino acids. The CDR3 DNA sequence: TGCAGTGCCACTCCCGATTCGACTAGCGGGGATCGTAAGTACTTC. It yields the protein CSATPDSTSGDRKYF.

This clonotype was found many times. The rearrangement joins TRBV29-1 to TRBJ2-1; D gene ambiguous. Looked up from germline, CDR1 is SQVTM and CDR2 is ANQGSEA. V lost 4 bases to trimming and J lost 2 bases, with 3 bases between them. The CDR3 totals 11 residues. The CDR3 nucleotides are TGCAGCGTTGCTACCTACAATGAGCAGTTCTTC. This sequence encodes CSVATYNEQFF.

This clonotype was counted at least ten times. The J gene is TRBJ2-5, the V gene TRBV6-6; D tentatively reads TRBD1 or TRBD2 (6 bases each). The CDR3 sequence is 13 residues long. The germline V gene encodes CDR1 MNHNY and CDR2 SVGAGI (reference sequence). The V gene lost 6 bases and the J gene lost 5 bases, with 13 bases spanning the gap. This CDR3 is CASSETGRETQYF. CDR3 bases: TGTGCCAGCAGCGAAACAGGGAGGGAGACCCAGTACTTC.

This clonotype was detected ten times or more. The V call is TRBV5-5, the J call TRBJ1-1, with TRBD1 matching over 7 bases. The germline V gene encodes CDR1 SGHKS and CDR2 YYEKEE (reference sequence). V was pared by 2 bases and J by 3 bases, with 4 bases of the junction left unmatched. The CDR3 has 14 residues. The CDR3 loop reads CASSFGTVDTEAFF. The CDR3 region has the DNA TGTGCCAGCAGCTTCGGGACAGTTGACACTGAAGCTTTCTTT.

At least ten counts were recorded for this clonotype. The chain links TRBV30 to TRBJ1-5; possible D gene TRBD1, 6 bases. The CDR3 extends over 14 amino acids. Germline CDR1 GTSNPN, CDR2 SVGIG (reference sequence). Trimming took off 0 bases at V and 1 base at J, with 7 bases between the two ends. The CDR3 nucleotides are TGTGCCTGGAGTGTGGGACAAAGCAATCAGCCCCAGCATTTT. Its translation: CAWSVGQSNQPQHF.

This clonotype was counted many times. The chain carries TRBV6-8 and TRBJ1-6, with a weak D call TRBD1 (5 bases). The CDR3 is 18 residues long. Germline CDR1 MNHGY, CDR2 SAAAGT. V lost 0 bases to trimming and J lost 9 bases, with 21 bases between them. CDR3: CASSYSWWGGEQGSPLHF. As DNA, the CDR3 is TGTGCCAGCAGTTACTCCTGGTGGGGTGGGGAGCAGGGTTCACCCCTCCACTTT.

In this sample, this clonotype turned up many times. The chain uses TRBV28 and TRBJ2-5, with TRBD1 matching 12 bases. Per germline, CDR1 MDHEN and CDR2 SYDVKM. V was pared by 3 bases and J by 6 bases, with 8 bases of the junction left unmatched. This CDR3 contains 16 residues. CDR3 DNA: TGTGCCAGCAGTTTTTGGGGACAGGGGGCTTCGAAGACCCAGTACTTC. This translates into CASSFWGQGASKTQYF. Together with reference TRBV28 and TRBJ2-5, the CDR3 gives the full variable domain: DVKVTQSSRYLVKRTGEKVFLECVQDMDHENMFWYRQDPGLGLRLIYFSYDVKMKEKGDIPEGYSVSREKKERFSLILESASTNQTSMYLCASSFWGQGASKTQYFGPGTRLLVL.

The rearrangement uses TRBV13 and TRBJ1-2; D is perhaps TRBD1 (5 bases). V lost 4 bases, J lost 9 bases, and 18 bases lay in between. CDR1 and CDR2 from the germline V gene are PRHDT and FYEKMQ (reference sequence). This CDR3 has 14 amino acids. CDR3 region: CASSSAILRESYTF. CDR3 bases: TGTGCCAGCAGCTCAGCAATACTCAGGGAAAGCTACACCTTC.

This clonotype was seen many times. The chain couples TRBV3-1 to TRBJ2-1, with D unclear. Trimming removed 0 bases at V and 12 bases at J, with 18 bases between. The CDR3 covers 15 residues. The germline gives CDR1 LGHDT, CDR2 YNNKEL (reference sequence). The CDR3 region has the DNA TGTGCCAGCAGCCAAGATCAAACGGTGGAATTTTGGCAGTTCTTC. Amino acids: CASSQDQTVEFWQFF.

This clonotype was picked up many times. The chain uses TRBV20-1 and TRBJ2-1; 10 bases fit TRBD2. This CDR3 is built from 15 residues. Germline V gene sequence: CDR1 DFQATT, CDR2 SNEGSKA (reference sequence). V gave up 6 bases and J gave up 1 base; unmatched junction bases: 6. CDR3 sequence (DNA): TGCAGTGCCTCTTGGACTAGCGGATCCTACAATGAGCAGTTCTTC. Translated: CSASWTSGSYNEQFF.